This is a list of T cell receptor beta chains from one sample in a study of memory CD4+ T cells and cytomegalovirus serostatus. The repertoire was sequenced with immunoSEQ multiplex PCR; TCRdb's copy has only in-frame clones and lacks some. The data hold over 60,000 clones, with 60% to 80% observed a single time. Material: memory CD4+ T cells from blood. Receptors originate from an adult in good health and CMV-seronegative. CDR3s include the opening cysteine and the closing phenylalanine or tryptophan. Each record gives: CDR3 length, J gene, D gene, V gene, clone size, CDR3 protein, CDR3 DNA. The D gene is left open where the match is weak. Clone size, where shown, is once, few, many, or a class for clones that have expanded.

CDR3 length: 15
J gene: TRBJ2-1
D gene: TRBD2
V gene: TRBV11-2
clone size: .
CDR3 protein: CASSLQAGVYNEQFF
CDR3 DNA: TGTGCCAGCAGCTTGCAAGCGGGGGTATACAATGAGCAGTTCTTC

CDR3 length: 12
J gene: TRBJ1-6
D gene: .
V gene: TRBV7-3
clone size: .
CDR3 protein: CASSLNNSPLHF
CDR3 DNA: TGTGCCAGCAGCTTAAATAATTCACCCCTCCACTTT

CDR3 length: 14
J gene: TRBJ2-1
D gene: TRBD2
V gene: TRBV7-3
clone size: .
CDR3 protein: CASSETSDYNEQFF
CDR3 DNA: TGTGCCAGCAGCGAGACTAGCGACTACAATGAGCAGTTCTTC

CDR3 length: 14
J gene: TRBJ1-4
D gene: .
V gene: TRBV30
clone size: .
CDR3 protein: CAWSPGLANEKLFF
CDR3 DNA: TGTGCCTGGAGTCCAGGTTTGGCTAATGAAAAACTGTTTTTT

CDR3 length: 13
J gene: TRBJ2-5
D gene: .
V gene: TRBV11-2
clone size: .
CDR3 protein: CASSLGARETQYF
CDR3 DNA: TGTGCCAGCAGCTTAGGAGCCCGGGAGACCCAGTACTTC

CDR3 length: 15
J gene: TRBJ2-3
D gene: .
V gene: TRBV11-2
clone size: many
CDR3 protein: CASSLDGHPGDTQYF
CDR3 DNA: TGTGCCAGCAGCTTAGATGGGCACCCAGGGGATACGCAGTATTTT

CDR3 length: 22
J gene: TRBJ1-5
D gene: TRBD1
V gene: TRBV19
clone size: .
CDR3 protein: CASSLRRYGIGGGDNGNQPQHF
CDR3 DNA: TGTGCCAGTAGTCTTCGGCGGTACGGGATAGGGGGCGGGGACAACGGCAATCAGCCCCAGCATTTT

CDR3 length: 13
J gene: TRBJ2-3
D gene: .
V gene: TRBV6-1
clone size: .
CDR3 protein: CASSDAGRDTQYF
CDR3 DNA: TGTGCCAGCAGTGATGCTGGCAGAGATACGCAGTATTTT

CDR3 length: 15
J gene: TRBJ2-6
D gene: .
V gene: TRBV5-1
clone size: .
CDR3 protein: CASSSTLSGANVLTF
CDR3 DNA: TGCGCCAGCAGCTCCACACTCTCTGGGGCCAACGTCCTGACTTTC

CDR3 length: 12
J gene: TRBJ2-7
D gene: .
V gene: TRBV29-1
clone size: .
CDR3 protein: CSVDTPAYEQYF
CDR3 DNA: TGCAGCGTTGATACGCCAGCCTACGAGCAGTACTTC

CDR3 length: 15
J gene: TRBJ2-1
D gene: .
V gene: TRBV5-1
clone size: .
CDR3 protein: CASSLGQVSYNEQFF
CDR3 DNA: TGCGCCAGCAGCTTGGGCCAGGTATCCTACAATGAGCAGTTCTTC

CDR3 length: 13
J gene: TRBJ1-1
D gene: .
V gene: TRBV7-8
clone size: .
CDR3 protein: CASSSQENTEAFF
CDR3 DNA: TGTGCCAGCAGCTCCCAGGAGAACACTGAAGCTTTCTTT

CDR3 length: 15
J gene: TRBJ1-5
D gene: TRBD1
V gene: TRBV6-6
clone size: .
CDR3 protein: CASTGTGLGNQPQHF
CDR3 DNA: TGTGCCAGCACCGGGACAGGGTTAGGCAATCAGCCCCAGCATTTT

CDR3 length: 15
J gene: TRBJ2-7
D gene: .
V gene: TRBV6-1
clone size: .
CDR3 protein: CASSELRVGGGEQYF
CDR3 DNA: TGTGCCAGCAGTGAACTCCGAGTCGGCGGAGGCGAGCAGTACTTC

CDR3 length: 13
J gene: TRBJ2-7
D gene: TRBD1
V gene: TRBV6-1
clone size: .
CDR3 protein: CAIAGGAIREQYF
CDR3 DNA: TGTGCCATCGCAGGGGGCGCGATTCGTGAGCAGTACTTT

CDR3 length: 15
J gene: TRBJ2-7
D gene: .
V gene: TRBV7-9
clone size: .
CDR3 protein: CASSLGGARTYEQYF
CDR3 DNA: TGTGCCAGCAGCTTAGGAGGGGCCAGGACCTACGAGCAGTACTTC

CDR3 length: 14
J gene: TRBJ2-7
D gene: .
V gene: TRBV6-6
clone size: .
CDR3 protein: CASTLVVWGNEQYF
CDR3 DNA: TGTGCCAGCACCCTCGTCGTGTGGGGAAACGAGCAGTACTTC

CDR3 length: 18
J gene: TRBJ2-5
D gene: TRBD1
V gene: TRBV10-1
clone size: .
CDR3 protein: CASSESPGQGPEQETQYF
CDR3 DNA: TGCGCCAGCAGTGAGTCCCCCGGACAGGGCCCCGAACAAGAGACCCAGTACTTC

CDR3 length: 15
J gene: TRBJ2-7
D gene: TRBD1
V gene: TRBV28
clone size: .
CDR3 protein: CASSFIGTGYSEQYF
CDR3 DNA: TGTGCCAGCAGTTTTATCGGGACAGGCTACAGCGAGCAGTACTTC

CDR3 length: 15
J gene: TRBJ2-3
D gene: TRBD2
V gene: TRBV18
clone size: .
CDR3 protein: CASSPGRGLTDTQYF
CDR3 DNA: TGTGCCAGCTCACCAGGGAGGGGCCTCACAGATACGCAGTATTTT

CDR3 length: 16
J gene: TRBJ1-5
D gene: .
V gene: TRBV18
clone size: .
CDR3 protein: CASSPLPLTSNQPQHF
CDR3 DNA: TGTGCCAGCTCGCCGTTACCCCTAACTAGCAATCAGCCCCAGCATTTT

CDR3 length: 14
J gene: TRBJ1-5
D gene: .
V gene: TRBV9
clone size: .
CDR3 protein: CASSVGVTRGPQHF
CDR3 DNA: TGTGCCAGCAGCGTGGGGGTGACCCGAGGGCCCCAGCATTTT